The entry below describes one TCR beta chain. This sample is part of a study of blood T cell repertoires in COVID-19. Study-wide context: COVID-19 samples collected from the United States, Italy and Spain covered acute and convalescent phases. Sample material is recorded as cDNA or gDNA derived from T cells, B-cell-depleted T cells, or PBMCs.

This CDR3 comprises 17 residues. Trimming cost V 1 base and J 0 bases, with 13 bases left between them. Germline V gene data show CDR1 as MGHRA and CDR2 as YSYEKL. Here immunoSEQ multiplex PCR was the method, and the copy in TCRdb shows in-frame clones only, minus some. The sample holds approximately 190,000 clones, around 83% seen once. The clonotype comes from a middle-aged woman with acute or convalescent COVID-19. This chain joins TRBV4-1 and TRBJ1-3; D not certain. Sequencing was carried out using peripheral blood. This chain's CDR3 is CASSQANLILSGNTIYF. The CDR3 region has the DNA TGCGCCAGCAGCCAAGCGAATTTGATACTCTCTGGAAACACCATATATTTT.